The 17 T cell receptor beta chains reported below all come from one sample, sequenced in a study of T cells after yellow fever vaccination. One entry per CDR3 protein, called by TCRdb with MiXCR from the 5' RACE reads. The table records about 300,000 distinct CDR3 sequences, approximately 8% of them present only once. Sequencing used CD4+ T cells sorted from PBMCs, obtained 5 days after the yellow fever booster vaccination. The receptors were sampled from a man between 18 and 29 years old who received the YFV17D yellow fever vaccine.

This clonotype was observed many times. The chain recombines TRBV5-1 with TRBJ2-3; D is uncertain. The length of the CDR3 is 13 residues. Germline lookup yields CDR1 SGHRS and CDR2 YFSETQ. Trimming removed 5 bases from V and 5 bases from J, with 12 bases in between. The CDR3, as DNA: TGCGCCAGCAGTTCCGGACCTTTAGATACGCAGTATTTT. Translating gives CASSSGPLDTQYF.

Ten or more counts support this clonotype. This rearrangement joins TRBV5-1 to TRBJ1-2, with D perhaps matching TRBD1 (5 bases). V was pared by 0 bases and J by 8 bases, with 14 bases between. Germline CDR1 and CDR2: SGHRS and YFSETQ. The CDR3 contains 14 residues. In DNA form, the CDR3 reads TGCGCCAGCAGCTTGGGGACCCCCGAGGGGGGCTACACCTTC. Protein product: CASSLGTPEGGYTF.

A note on this clonotype: A much larger clone differs from this one at a single base, so this may be a read error. This chain connects TRBV9 to TRBJ1-1; D might be TRBD1 (5 bases). Trimming pared 4 bases from V and 3 bases from J, leaving 7 bases between. The germline V gene has CDR1 SGDLS and CDR2 YYNGEE. CDR3 length equals 12 residues. For the CDR3, the DNA is TGTGCCAGCAGCTCCAGGGACACTGAAGCTTTCTTT. This translates into CASSSRDTEAFF.

J is TRBJ1-5 and V is TRBV20-1, with D possibly TRBD1 on 5 matching bases. This CDR3 contains 13 residues. Trimming pared 5 bases from V and 0 bases from J, leaving 8 bases between. Germline CDR1 and CDR2: DFQATT and SNEGSKA (reference sequence). The CDR3 coding sequence is TGCAGTGCTCTACAGGATAGCAATCAGCCCCAGCATTTT. Its translation: CSALQDSNQPQHF.

This clonotype was detected ten times or more. The V call is TRBV7-2, the J call TRBJ2-3, with unresolved D. Germline values: CDR1 SGHTA, CDR2 FQGNSA. This CDR3 is 15 amino acids long. The V gene lost 1 base and the J gene lost 6 bases, with 14 bases spanning the gap. The CDR3 spells CASSLGGGREDTQYF. CDR3 nucleotides: TGTGCCAGCAGCTTAGGCGGTGGGCGAGAGGATACGCAGTATTTT.

In this sample, this clonotype turned up a few times. The rearrangement joins TRBV5-1 to TRBJ2-5, with D unresolved. V was clipped by 0 bases and J by 1 base, with 7 bases between them. From germline, CDR1 is SGHRS and CDR2 YFSETQ. The CDR3 covers 14 residues. As DNA, the CDR3 is TGCGCCAGCAGCTTGGTCAACGGCCAAGAGACCCAGTACTTC. It specifies CASSLVNGQETQYF.

This clonotype showed up many times. The rearrangement links TRBV4-2 to TRBJ2-5, with 11 bases lining up with TRBD2. Trimming took 1 base from V and 6 from J; bases not matched to a gene: 4. The CDR3 extends over 15 amino acids. Germline CDR1 reads LGHNA; CDR2 reads YNFKEQ. The CDR3 protein is CASSQVAGGSKTQYF. In DNA form, the CDR3 reads TGTGCCAGCAGCCAAGTAGCGGGGGGGTCGAAGACCCAGTACTTC.

This clonotype was counted only a few times. The chain couples TRBV7-9 to TRBJ2-1; 7 bases are a match to TRBD1. CDR1 and CDR2 (germline): SEHNR, FQNEAQ (reference sequence). The CDR3 consists of 13 residues. Losses at the gene ends were 8 bases for V and 7 bases for J; bases not matched to a gene: 8. The CDR3 is CASGRQGDNEQFF. The DNA of the CDR3 is TGTGCCAGCGGCCGACAGGGTGATAATGAGCAGTTCTTC. The whole variable domain, remainder taken from reference TRBV7-9 and TRBJ2-1, is DTGVSQNPRHKITKRGQNVTFRCDPISEHNRLYWYRQTLGQGPEFLTYFQNEAQLEKSRLLSDRFSAERPKGSFSTLEIQRTEQGDSAMYLCASGRQGDNEQFFGPGTRLTVL.

The V gene is TRBV4-2, the J gene TRBJ2-1; TRBD2 is a possible D gene (6 bases). The CDR3 is 16 amino acids. V dropped 0 bases and J dropped 5 bases, with 14 bases sitting between them. The germline gives CDR1 LGHNA, CDR2 YNFKEQ. For the CDR3, the DNA is TGTGCCAGCAGCCAAGAGGGGGGTTGGGCTAACAATGAGCAGTTCTTC. Its translation: CASSQEGGWANNEQFF.

V usage is TRBV25-1 and J usage is TRBJ2-7, with 10 bases fitting TRBD1. J lost 2 bases, V lost 7 bases, and 8 bases had no gene match. CDR3 length: 15 residues. Germline V gene sequence: CDR1 MGHDK, CDR2 SYGVNS. The CDR3 spells CASIPRTGGTYEQYF. The CDR3 region has the DNA TGTGCCAGCATCCCTCGGACAGGGGGAACCTACGAGCAGTACTTC.

This clonotype has a handful of counts. The genes are TRBV25-1 and TRBJ1-1, with 7 bases aligning to TRBD1. The V gene's germline CDR1 is MGHDK and CDR2 SYGVNS. V lost 1 base and J lost 10; bases outside the gene matches: 9. The CDR3 length is 14 residues. The CDR3 DNA follows: TGTGCCAGCAGTGAATCAGGGGGGTTCGAAGGAGCTTTCTTT. This translates into CASSESGGFEGAFF.

The chain links TRBV4-1 to TRBJ2-3, with 7 bases fitting TRBD1. Germline CDR1 is MGHRA and CDR2 is YSYEKL. V shed 5 bases, J shed 3 bases, and the junction held 8 bases outside the gene matches. The CDR3 covers 15 residues. The CDR3 DNA is TGCGCCAGCAGCAAGACAGGGACGAGGACAGATACGCAGTATTTT. Protein sequence: CASSKTGTRTDTQYF.

The V gene is TRBV18, the J gene TRBJ1-1; possibly TRBD1 for D (6 bases). This CDR3 is 16 amino acids long. Per the germline V gene, CDR1 is KGHSH and CDR2 is LQKENI. The ends were cut back, 4 bases at V and 2 bases at J, with 17 bases in the middle. CDR3 in DNA: TGTGCCAGCTCACTCGATGCCGACAGGAGAAACACTGAAGCTTTCTTT. Translated: CASSLDADRRNTEAFF.

This clonotype turned up a few times. The V gene is TRBV4-3, the J gene TRBJ1-3; D is unclear. V lost 3 bases, J lost 4 bases, and 13 bases lay in between. CDR1 is LGHNA and CDR2 is YSLEER in the germline V gene. The CDR3 consists of 15 residues. The CDR3 DNA reads TGCGCCAGCAGCCAGAAGAACAACAAAGGAAACACCATATATTTT. Amino acid sequence: CASSQKNNKGNTIYF.

In its sample, this clonotype was seen a few times. This chain joins TRBV29-1 and TRBJ1-1; the D is unclear. The CDR3 consists of 13 residues. Germline V gene lookup returns CDR1 SQVTM and CDR2 ANQGSEA. Trimming shortened V by 4 bases and J by 0 bases, and 9 bases separated the two germline ends. The CDR3 DNA is TGCAGCGTTGCGGGGAAAATGAACACTGAAGCTTTCTTT. Its translation is CSVAGKMNTEAFF. The full variable domain, in which reference TRBV29-1 and TRBJ1-1 provide the parts outside the CDR3, is SAVISQKPSRDICQRGTSLTIQCQVDSQVTMMFWYRQQPGQSLTLIATANQGSEATYESGFVIDKFPISRPNLTFSTLTVSNMSPEDSSIYLCSVAGKMNTEAFFGQGTRLTVV.

The rearrangement links TRBV9 to TRBJ2-1; 7 nucleotides match TRBD2. Trimming took 0 bases from V and 4 from J; bases not matched to a gene: 4. The germline V gene encodes CDR1 SGDLS and CDR2 YYNGEE. The CDR3 spans 15 residues. The CDR3 reads CASSVGIAGYNEQFF. The CDR3 coding sequence is TGTGCCAGCAGCGTAGGGATAGCGGGTTACAATGAGCAGTTCTTC.

This clonotype was seen many times. The chain couples TRBV7-6 to TRBJ2-5, with TRBD2 matching over 9 bases. Trimming cost V 2 bases and J 2 bases; bases outside gene matches: 9. Germline values: CDR1 SGHVS, CDR2 FNYEAQ. This CDR3 contains 17 residues. This CDR3 reads CASSLMAGGTLQETQYF. CDR3 in DNA: TGTGCCAGCAGCTTAATGGCGGGGGGGACCCTACAAGAGACCCAGTACTTC.